This T cell receptor beta chain was observed in a study of T cells generated in artificial thymic organoids (dated by TCRdb to 2017 to 2019). In terms of the full investigation: The study compared TCR alpha and beta CDR3 repertoires of CD8 single positive T cells derived from in vitro artificial thymic organoids with the repertoires of thymic and peripheral blood naive CD8 T cells. The repertoire sequencing data shown were described as representative of three independent experiments.

V gives up 3 bases and J gives up 3 bases, and the segment between their germline ends measures 11 bases. The germline V gene sets CDR1 to MDHEN and CDR2 to SYDVKM. The CDR3 covers 14 residues, taking in both the cysteine and the phenylalanine. Solely the CDR3 DNA is kept, with 42 bases framed from the first base. By sample share, this clonotype is medium-sized (0.01 to 0.1%). The target of this receptor is not known. No per-base quality is available; no much larger clone lies one base away. Study-wide conclusions, independent of this receptor: The TCR clonotype diversity of organoid-derived CD8 single positive T cells was physiological and comparable to that of naive CD8 T cells from thymus and blood.

TCRalpha and TCRbeta libraries were amplified in separate semi-nested PCR reactions using Advantage 2 and reverse primers located in the TRAC or TRBC constant regions. The amount of total RNA used for first-strand cDNA synthesis ranged from about 3 to 550 ng. TCR cDNA libraries were generated by 5'-RACE using the SMARTer PCR cDNA Synthesis kit, with a poly-dT primer employed for first-strand synthesis. Sample-specific 5-nucleotide barcodes were carried by the semi-nested constant-region reverse primers, and the resulting products were cleaned using the Zymo DNA Clean and Concentrator-5 kit. Pools of up to ten barcoded samples were ligated to Illumina adaptors and sequenced on an Illumina MiSeq as 2 x 150 bp paired-end reads. The original pipeline was this. Demultiplexed reads were aligned with BLAT to a custom library of all human TRAV, TRAJ, TRBV, TRBD and TRBJ combinations from IMGT. The best BLAT hits were picked using pslCDnaFilter (-maxAligns=1, -ignoreIntrons), and custom Perl scripts were used to calculate clonotype frequencies. In TCRdb, the public reads were trimmed at Q25 with fastp and aligned with MiXCR, with productive beta chains retained. Identical CDR3 proteins give one entry, which carries the most common genes and DNA. The V and J calls and clone size come from TCRdb's table, not from the authors' own analysis. This sample comprises some 5,000 distinct CDR3 sequences, about 31% of them detected only once. Approximately 2.4% of the sample belongs to the ten largest clones.

Non-mobilized peripheral blood was obtained from healthy adult donors. Primary CD8+ T cells were enriched by magnetic beads using the Miltenyi CD8+ T cell Isolation Kit. Prior to RNA extraction, naive CD8 T cells from blood were isolated by FACS sorting as CD3+TCRalphabeta+CD8+CD45RO-CCR7+ cells. Total RNA was purified from about 40,000 to 200,000 sorted cells per sample with the RNeasy Micro kit, and quality checked on an Agilent RNA 6000 Nano chip. Material: naive CD8+ T cells from blood. Interpreted using the paper, the cell subset or site label stands for: CD3+TCRalphabeta+CD8SP T cells; for blood, CD45RO-CCR7+ naive CD8+ T cells. The rearranged chain carries TRBV28 and TRBJ1-1, with TRBD1 as a weak D call on 5 bases. This sequence originates from a human donor who gave cord blood stem cells for thymic organoid culture, a cardiac surgery patient who gave postnatal thymus, or a blood donor (not recorded which). The CDR3 protein sequence reads: CASSLRGWDTEAFF. The bases are TGTGCCAGCAGTTTGAGGGGCTGGGACACTGAAGCTTTCTTT. Beyond the CDR3, the reference TRBV28 and TRBJ1-1 genes provide the residues; the full variable domain reads: DVKVTQSSRYLVKRTGEKVFLECVQDMDHENMFWYRQDPGLGLRLIYFSYDVKMKEKGDIPEGYSVSREKKERFSLILESASTNQTSMYLCASSLRGWDTEAFFGQGTRLTVV.